The rows below give T cell receptor beta chains drawn from one sample of a study of response to subunit inactivated influenza vaccine. TCRdb reanalysed the RT-PCR reads using MiXCR and keeps one entry per CDR3 protein. The sample shows 550,000 to 650,000 distinct CDR3 sequences, 12% of them seen only once. The sample consisted of PBMCs from blood, taken on the day of vaccination. These receptors were obtained from a man in his fifties who received an inactivated influenza vaccine. Each CDR3 is given with its conserved first and last residue. Each record gives: clone size, V gene, D gene, J gene, CDR3 protein, CDR3 DNA. D genes are given only for firm matches. Clone size is stated in some rows and not others, as once, few, many or a class when expanded.

>few|TRBV10-3|NA|TRBJ2-1
CAISDVSPGTLTYNEQFF
TGTGCCATCAGTGACGTATCCCCCGGGACCTTAACCTACAATGAGCAGTTCTTC
>NA|TRBV4-2|NA|TRBJ2-1
CASSQVGTLGWDEQFF
TGTGCCAGCAGCCAAGTGGGCACGCTGGGATGGGATGAGCAGTTCTTC
>few|TRBV5-5|NA|TRBJ2-3
CASSLDRQFRDTQYF
TGTGCCAGCAGCTTGGACAGGCAGTTTAGGGATACGCAGTATTTT
>many|TRBV7-9|NA|TRBJ1-1
CASSPPGRGGAFGAFF
TGTGCCAGCAGTCCCCCGGGGAGAGGGGGGGCTTTCGGAGCTTTCTTT
>few|TRBV29-1|NA|TRBJ2-2
CSVVGYTGELFF
TGCAGCGTTGTGGGTTACACCGGGGAGCTGTTTTTT
>many|TRBV12-3/TRBV12-4|NA|TRBJ2-5
CASSWGLQETQYF
TGTGCCAGCAGCTGGGGATTACAAGAGACCCAGTACTTC
>NA|TRBV29-1|NA|TRBJ2-3
CSVETESDTQYF
TGCAGCGTTGAAACAGAATCAGATACGCAGTATTTT
>few|TRBV20-1|TRBD1|TRBJ2-7
CSARKDRGPYEQYF
TGCAGTGCTAGAAAAGACAGGGGCCCCTACGAGCAGTACTTC
>few|TRBV30|TRBD2|TRBJ2-7
CAWTPTGLALHEQYF
TGTGCCTGGACCCCCACGGGACTAGCTTTGCACGAGCAGTACTTC
>NA|TRBV28|NA|TRBJ1-1
CASSSRGITEAFF
TGTGCCAGCAGTTCGAGGGGGATCACTGAAGCTTTCTTT
>NA|TRBV12-3/TRBV12-4|NA|TRBJ2-3
CASNRLPGTDTQYF
TGTGCCAGCAACCGACTCCCAGGCACAGATACGCAGTATTTT
>few|TRBV9|NA|TRBJ2-2
CASSVGTRNTGELFF
TGTGCCAGCAGCGTAGGGACAAGGAACACCGGGGAGCTGTTTTTT
>NA|TRBV9|NA|TRBJ2-5
CASSVATMETQYF
TGTGCCAGCAGCGTAGCTACGATGGAGACCCAGTACTTC
>many|TRBV2|TRBD1|TRBJ2-7
CASSGRGNSYEQYF
TGTGCCAGCAGTGGCAGGGGGAACTCCTACGAGCAGTACTTC
>few|TRBV5-5|NA|TRBJ1-2
CASSGPLGANGYTF
TGTGCCAGCAGCGGGCCCCTGGGGGCAAATGGCTACACCTTC
>few|TRBV5-5|NA|TRBJ2-3
CASSATGLQYTDTQYF
TGTGCCAGCAGCGCAACTGGCCTACAATACACAGATACGCAGTATTTT
>NA|TRBV18|NA|TRBJ2-5
CASSPPALQGETQYF
TGTGCCAGCTCACCTCCGGCGCTACAAGGCGAGACCCAGTACTTC
>NA|TRBV30|TRBD1|TRBJ1-2
CACPGQGSEYYGYTF
TGTGCCTGCCCGGGACAGGGGTCGGAGTACTATGGCTACACCTTC
>NA|TRBV18|TRBD2|TRBJ2-1
CASSPGTNDEQFF
TGTGCCAGCTCACCAGGGACTAACGATGAGCAGTTCTTC
>few|TRBV5-1|NA|TRBJ2-6
CASEEGSRANVLTF
TGCGCCAGCGAAGAGGGTTCGAGAGCCAACGTCCTGACTTTC
>NA|TRBV6-1|TRBD1|TRBJ2-7
CASAILSGQPFYEQYF
TGTGCCAGCGCCATACTTTCGGGACAGCCATTCTACGAGCAGTACTTC
>few|TRBV2|NA|TRBJ1-5
CASSKGKGTSNQPQHF
TGTGCCAGCAGTAAGGGGAAAGGGACCAGCAATCAGCCCCAGCATTTT
>NA|TRBV20-1|NA|TRBJ2-7
CSARVLPGSYEQYF
TGCAGTGCTAGAGTCCTCCCAGGATCCTACGAGCAGTACTTC
>few|TRBV5-1|TRBD1|TRBJ2-7
CASSEEGTAYEQYF
TGCGCCAGCAGCGAGGAAGGGACAGCCTACGAGCAGTACTTC
>many|TRBV29-1|NA|TRBJ2-7
CSVRGTYLTGQYF
TGCAGCGTTCGGGGGACTTATTTAACCGGGCAGTACTTC
>many|TRBV5-6|NA|TRBJ1-2
CASSEPSGGYTF
TGTGCCAGCAGCGAACCTTCGGGCGGCTACACCTTC
>few|TRBV28|NA|TRBJ2-4
CASNKQGLGNIQYF
TGTGCCAGCAATAAACAGGGACTCGGAAACATTCAGTACTTC
>many|TRBV4-2|TRBD2|TRBJ2-1
CASSQESGGAWGYNEQFF
TGTGCCAGCAGCCAAGAAAGCGGGGGGGCCTGGGGTTACAATGAGCAGTTCTTC
>few|TRBV12-3/TRBV12-4|TRBD2|TRBJ2-3
CASSPGGGGPSTDTQYF
TGTGCCAGCAGCCCCGGGGGCGGGGGGCCCAGCACAGATACGCAGTATTTT
>few|TRBV5-1|NA|TRBJ2-3
CASQPWGGRQTDTQYF
TGCGCCAGCCAGCCGTGGGGGGGGCGGCAAACAGATACGCAGTATTTT
>few|TRBV4-3|NA|TRBJ2-1
CASSQDSTVGSYNEQFF
TGCGCCAGCAGCCAAGATTCGACAGTAGGCTCCTACAATGAGCAGTTCTTC
>NA|TRBV28|NA|TRBJ2-2
CASGRRGTGELFF
TGTGCCAGCGGCCGGAGGGGCACCGGGGAGCTGTTTTTT
>NA|TRBV29-1|NA|TRBJ2-1
CSADGLGAYNEQFF
TGCAGCGCCGATGGGCTGGGGGCCTACAATGAGCAGTTCTTC
>few|TRBV15|NA|TRBJ2-3
CATSGSGRVADTQYF
TGTGCCACCAGCGGATCGGGGCGCGTCGCAGATACGCAGTATTTT
>many|TRBV5-1|NA|TRBJ2-5
CASSLEAGRKTQYF
TGCGCCAGCAGCTTGGAGGCAGGGAGGAAGACCCAGTACTTC
>NA|TRBV12-3/TRBV12-4|TRBD1|TRBJ2-1
CASSLGQGAGEQFF
TGTGCCAGCAGCCTGGGACAGGGGGCTGGTGAGCAGTTCTTC
>NA|TRBV12-3/TRBV12-4|NA|TRBJ2-1
CASSSQGFDEQFF
TGTGCCAGCAGTTCCCAGGGATTCGATGAGCAGTTCTTC
>few|TRBV7-3|NA|TRBJ2-3
CASSGGPGDGPDTQYF
TGTGCCAGCAGCGGCGGGCCGGGAGATGGCCCAGATACGCAGTATTTT
>NA|TRBV5-1|TRBD1|TRBJ2-7
CASSPTGGFEQYF
TGCGCCAGCAGCCCGACAGGGGGCTTCGAGCAGTACTTC
>few|TRBV7-2|NA|TRBJ2-7
CASTISQGYEQYF
TGTGCCAGCACCATTTCCCAGGGTTACGAGCAGTACTTC